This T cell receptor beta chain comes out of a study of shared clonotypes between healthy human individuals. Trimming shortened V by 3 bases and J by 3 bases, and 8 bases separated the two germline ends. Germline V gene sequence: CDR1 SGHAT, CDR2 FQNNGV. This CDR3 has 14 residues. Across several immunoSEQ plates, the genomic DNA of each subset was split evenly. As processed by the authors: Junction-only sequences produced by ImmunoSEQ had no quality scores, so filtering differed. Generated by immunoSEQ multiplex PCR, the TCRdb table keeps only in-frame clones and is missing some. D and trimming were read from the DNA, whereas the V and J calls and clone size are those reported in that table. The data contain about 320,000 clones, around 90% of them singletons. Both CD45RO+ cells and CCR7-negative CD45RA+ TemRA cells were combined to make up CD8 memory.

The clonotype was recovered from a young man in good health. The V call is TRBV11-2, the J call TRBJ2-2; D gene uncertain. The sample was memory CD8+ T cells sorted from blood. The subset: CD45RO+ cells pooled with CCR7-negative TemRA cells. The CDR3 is CASSFSLDTGELFF. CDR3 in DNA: TGTGCCAGCAGCTTCTCCTTGGACACCGGGGAGCTGTTTTTT.